This T cell receptor beta chain stems from a study of OX40 agonist ivuxolimab in advanced cancers. Study as a whole: Ivuxolimab, an antibody acting as an agonist of OX40 (CD134), was used to treat patients. The group had a mean age of about 60 years, ranged from about 20 to 85, and was 75% to 85% male.

TCRdb's copy holds only in-frame clones and misses some; the assay was immunoSEQ multiplex PCR. The top ten clones hold approximately 0.55% of a sample with about 120,000 clones, approximately 92% of them seen once. Looked up from germline, CDR1 is SNHLY and CDR2 is FYNNEI. This CDR3 has 16 amino acids. Trimming removed 3 bases from V and 0 bases from J, with 12 bases in between. The TCR originated in an adult with an advanced solid tumor such as melanoma, head and neck, liver or kidney cancer. Sequencing used CD4+ or CD8+ T cells sorted from blood, obtained in a trial of the OX40 agonist ivuxolimab. V gene TRBV2 combines with J gene TRBJ1-3; weak D call: TRBD1 (6 bases). The CDR3 loop is CASSDVRGASGNTIYF. Written as DNA, the CDR3 is TGTGCCAGCAGTGATGTCAGGGGCGCCTCTGGAAACACCATATATTTT.